The 21 T cell receptor beta chains listed next were all sequenced from one sample in a study of CD8+CD57+ T cells in acquired aplastic anemia. Sequenced patients had shown CD8+CD57+ cell expansion by flow cytometry. Investigators profiled TCR beta VDJ and CDR3 from genomic DNA template. TCRdb re-called the reads with MiXCR, one entry per CDR3 protein. The repertoire holds under 200,000 distinct CDR3 sequences, with about 48% as singletons. Input material: sorted CD4+, CD8+, or CD8+CD57+ T cells (not recorded which) from PBMCs. The receptors shown here come from a human donor with aplastic anemia.

This chain connects TRBV18 to TRBJ2-2; a possible D gene is TRBD2 (6 bases). The ends were cut back, 6 bases at V and 7 bases at J, with 18 bases in the middle. The CDR3 has 15 residues. Germline V CDR1 and CDR2: KGHSH, LQKENI. CDR3 sequence (DNA): TGTGCCAGCTCGACGGACTACCCTATGGGCGGGGAGCTGTTTTTT. Translating it yields CASSTDYPMGGELFF.

The chain is built from TRBV7-8 and TRBJ2-5; D is uncertain. V shed 5 bases and J shed 4 bases, with 17 bases lying between them. Germline CDR1 reads SGHVS; CDR2 reads FQNEAQ. The CDR3 is made up of 15 amino acids. CDR3 DNA: TGTGCCAGCAGCGTCCGGTGGGTTGAGCGAGAGACCCAGTACTTC. Its translation: CASSVRWVERETQYF. Based on the CDR3 plus reference TRBV7-8 and TRBJ2-5, the full variable domain is GAGVSQSPRYKVAKRGQDVALRCDPISGHVSLFWYQQALGQGPEFLTYFQNEAQLDKSGLPSDRFFAERPEGSVSTLKIQRTQQEDSAVYLCASSVRWVERETQYFGPGTRLLVL.

V and J are TRBV10-2 and TRBJ1-2; TRBD1 aligns across 10 bases. This CDR3 comprises 13 residues. After removal of 0 bases from V and 8 bases from J, the junction contained 0 bases not matched to a gene. Germline V gene sequence: CDR1 WSHSY, CDR2 SAAADI. The CDR3 protein is CASSESTGGGYTF. CDR3 nucleotide sequence: TGCGCCAGCAGTGAGTCGACAGGGGGCGGCTACACCTTC.

V usage is TRBV15 and J usage is TRBJ1-6, with D possibly being TRBD1 (5 bases). Trimming took off 0 bases at V and 9 bases at J, with 9 bases between the two ends. This CDR3 region has 14 residues. The germline V gene encodes CDR1 LNHNV and CDR2 YYDKDF (reference sequence). The DNA of the CDR3 is TGTGCCACCAGCAGAGATCGGGGGACTTCACCCCTCCACTTT. Translated: CATSRDRGTSPLHF.

J is TRBJ2-5 and V is TRBV10-3; D is tentatively TRBD1 or TRBD2 (5 bases each). The CDR3 length is 12 residues. Trimming took off 6 bases at V and 3 bases at J, with 8 bases between the two ends. CDR1 is ENHRY and CDR2 is SYGVKD in the germline V gene. CDR3 DNA sequence: TGTGCCATCAGGGGGACGGAAGAGACCCAGTACTTC. This sequence encodes CAIRGTEETQYF.

This clonotype showed up many times. This sequence joins TRBV20-1 and TRBJ2-5; 7 bases align to TRBD2. The CDR3 is 15 amino acids. V was clipped by 3 bases and J by 6 bases; unmatched bases: 13. Germline lookup yields CDR1 DFQATT and CDR2 SNEGSKA (reference sequence). The CDR3 region is CSASNPSGGRKTQYF. CDR3 coding DNA: TGCAGTGCTAGTAATCCGTCGGGAGGAAGGAAGACCCAGTACTTC.

This clonotype was found many times. This sequence joins TRBV11-2 and TRBJ2-3, with a weak D call TRBD1 (6 bases). V lost 7 bases and J 2 bases, leaving 16 bases between the germline ends. Germline lookup yields CDR1 SGHAT and CDR2 FQNNGV. The CDR3 is made up of 15 amino acids. The CDR3 DNA reads TGTGCCAGCACCAGGGGACCTGCAACCACAGATACGCAGTATTTT. Protein product: CASTRGPATTDTQYF. Together with reference TRBV11-2 and TRBJ2-3, the CDR3 gives the full variable domain: EAGVAQSPRYKIIEKRQSVAFWCNPISGHATLYWYQQILGQGPKLLIQFQNNGVVDDSQLPKDRFSAERLKGVDSTLKIQPAKLEDSAVYLCASTRGPATTDTQYFGPGTRLTVL.

This clonotype has just a few counts. The rearrangement uses TRBV7-6 and TRBJ1-2, with D unresolved. CDR1 and CDR2 from the germline V gene are SGHVS and FNYEAQ. The CDR3 covers 13 residues. V gave up 3 bases and J gave up 2 bases, with 7 bases separating them. The CDR3 reads CASSLEENYGYTF. CDR3 coding DNA: TGTGCCAGCAGCTTGGAGGAGAACTATGGCTACACCTTC.

The chain carries TRBV25-1 and TRBJ2-7; D possibly corresponds to TRBD2 (5 bases). V was trimmed by 5 bases and J by 4 bases, leaving 21 bases between them. Germline CDR1 is MGHDK and CDR2 is SYGVNS. CDR3 length equals 16 residues. The CDR3 bases are TGTGCCAGCAGTACATCATCCCAGGCCGCGGGTTACGAGCAGTACTTC. Translated: CASSTSSQAAGYEQYF.

This clonotype was found many times. The chain couples TRBV4-3 to TRBJ2-7; D unresolved. Germline V gives CDR1 LGHNA, CDR2 YSLEER. The V gene lost 0 bases and the J gene lost 3 bases, with 12 bases spanning the gap. The CDR3 is 15 amino acids. The chain's CDR3 is CASSQDVNGYYEQYF. The CDR3 DNA is TGCGCCAGCAGCCAAGATGTAAACGGATACTACGAGCAGTACTTC.

This clonotype has ten or more counts. The genes are TRBV20-1 and TRBJ2-1; D remains unclear. This CDR3 contains 15 residues. Germline assignment: CDR1 DFQATT and CDR2 SNEGSKA (reference sequence). V was shortened by 0 bases and J by 7 bases, with 16 bases between the two germline ends. The CDR3 sequence: CSARDPDRATNEQFF. The DNA for the CDR3 is TGCAGTGCTAGAGACCCGGATCGAGCGACGAATGAGCAGTTCTTC.

This clonotype was recorded a few times. The rearrangement joins TRBV9 to TRBJ2-1, with D perhaps TRBD2 (6 bases). CDR3 length: 16 residues. CDR1 SGDLS and CDR2 YYNGEE come from the germline V gene. V lost 0 bases and J lost 4, with 14 bases in between. The CDR3 DNA follows: TGTGCCAGCAGCGTAGGTGGTAGCGGCAGATACAATGAGCAGTTCTTC. This codes for CASSVGGSGRYNEQFF.

The chain recombines TRBV20-1 with TRBJ2-7, with D uncertain. V lost 3 bases and J lost 4, with 10 bases in between. Germline V gives CDR1 DFQATT, CDR2 SNEGSKA (reference sequence). This CDR3 is 12 amino acids long. CDR3: CSARSGLYEQYF. The CDR3 DNA reads TGCAGTGCTAGGTCCGGGCTTTACGAGCAGTACTTC.

This sequence joins TRBV24-1 and TRBJ2-3; D uncertain. V was pared by 6 bases and J by 0 bases, with 6 bases between. This CDR3 region has 13 residues. The V gene's germline CDR1 is KGHDR and CDR2 SFDVKD. The CDR3 bases are TGTGCCACCAGTCTGGACAGCACAGATACGCAGTATTTT. Residues: CATSLDSTDTQYF.

This chain uses TRBV4-1 with TRBJ1-1; D is uncertain. The CDR3 sequence is 13 residues long. Trimming pared 4 bases from V and 7 bases from J, leaving 13 bases between. Per germline, CDR1 MGHRA and CDR2 YSYEKL. The CDR3 DNA reads as TGCGCCAGCAGCCCCCCGGGGTCTTTTGAAGCTTTCTTT. It codes for CASSPPGSFEAFF.

This clonotype came up many times. The chain employs TRBV19 and TRBJ2-5, with 9 bases that match TRBD1. CDR1 and CDR2 (germline): LNHDA, SQIVND (reference sequence). The CDR3 runs to 15 residues. Germline trimming cut 5 bases from V and 5 bases from J; bases unmatched to any gene: 9. CDR3 sequence reads: CASSAPDRGVETQYF. In DNA, the CDR3 is TGTGCCAGTAGTGCGCCGGACAGGGGAGTCGAGACCCAGTACTTC.

The chain couples TRBV20-1 to TRBJ1-2; D is ambiguous. With 5 bases removed from V and 8 bases from J, the gap between germline ends came to 15 bases. The CDR3 has 12 residues. CDR1 is DFQATT, CDR2 SNEGSKA, per germline (reference sequence). The CDR3, as DNA: TGCAGTGCTGAGGACGACGTAAGGGGCTACACCTTC. Translation: CSAEDDVRGYTF.

J is TRBJ2-3 and V is TRBV9; tentatively, D is TRBD2 (5 bases). V dropped 4 bases and J dropped 1 base, with 10 bases sitting between them. CDR1 is SGDLS and CDR2 is YYNGEE in the germline V gene. This CDR3 is 14 amino acids long. The DNA of the CDR3 is TGTGCCAGCAGCTCTCGGACTGGCACAGATACGCAGTATTTT. Protein sequence: CASSSRTGTDTQYF.

The chain joins TRBV2 to TRBJ2-7; D might be TRBD1 or TRBD2, each matching 6 bases. Germline V CDR1 and CDR2: SNHLY, FYNNEI. CDR3 size: 13 residues. V lost 4 bases to trimming and J lost 4 bases, with 11 bases between them. CDR3 protein: CASSAGAGYEQYF. As DNA, the CDR3 is TGTGCCAGCAGTGCGGGGGCGGGATACGAGCAGTACTTC.

The V gene is TRBV25-1, the J gene TRBJ2-1; 8 bases are shared with TRBD2. Germline CDR1 reads MGHDK; CDR2 reads SYGVNS. The length of the CDR3 is 15 residues. The ends lost 7 bases at V and 7 bases at J; junction bases unmatched: 12. CDR3 sequence (DNA): TGTGCCAGCACCCGCGACTCGGGGGGGAGGAATGAGCAGTTCTTC. Translated: CASTRDSGGRNEQFF.

This clonotype was observed many times. The CDR3 spells CASSFRPGMWTEAFF. Written as DNA, the CDR3 is TGTGCCAGCAGTTTTCGTCCCGGTATGTGGACTGAAGCTTTCTTT. The chain combines TRBV12-3 or TRBV12-4 with TRBJ1-1; D remains ambiguous. V was trimmed by 3 bases and J by 5 bases, leaving 16 bases between them. The CDR3 sequence is 15 residues long.